Each of the 30 T cell receptor beta chains below was sequenced from the same sample in a study of CD8 T cells in Susac syndrome. RNA, at about 0.5 to 1 ug, was reverse transcribed with random hexamers. TCRdb analysed the immunoSEQ multiplex PCR reads with MiXCR anew, one entry per CDR3 protein. The data hold roughly 200,000 distinct CDR3 sequences, with roughly 94% observed a single time. Specimen: CD4+ T cells from PBMCs. All receptors come from a human donor with multiple sclerosis.

The chain couples TRBV2 to TRBJ2-7; D gene uncertain. This CDR3 spans 14 amino acids. Trimming pared 4 bases from V and 0 bases from J, leaving 10 bases between. Germline V gene data show CDR1 as SNHLY and CDR2 as FYNNEI. In nucleotides, the CDR3 is TGTGCCAGCAGTGCTAGGATGAGCTCCTACGAGCAGTACTTC. It codes for CASSARMSSYEQYF.

The rearrangement joins TRBV10-3 to TRBJ1-5, with a tentative D call TRBD1 (5 bases). Per the germline V gene, CDR1 is ENHRY and CDR2 is SYGVKD. This CDR3 has 13 residues. With 3 bases removed from V and 4 bases from J, the gap between germline ends came to 7 bases. The CDR3 region has the DNA TGTGCCATCAGTGACGAGGGGAATCAGCCCCAGCATTTT. Protein: CAISDEGNQPQHF.

The chain joins TRBV29-1 to TRBJ2-1; D possibly corresponds to TRBD1 (6 bases). Germline CDR1 SQVTM, CDR2 ANQGSEA. Between the trimmed V and J ends, which lost 7 bases and 0 bases, there was a span of 10 bases. The CDR3 totals 13 residues. CDR3 coding DNA: TGCAGCGGGGACACGAGCTCCTACAATGAGCAGTTCTTC. This gives the protein CSGDTSSYNEQFF.

The CDR3 DNA follows: TGCAGTGCTAGAGGCCCAACAGGGGATAACTATGGCTACACCTTC. Amino acids: CSARGPTGDNYGYTF. The chain employs TRBV20-1 and TRBJ1-2; 7 bases line up with TRBD1. The CDR3 covers 15 residues. With V trimmed by 1 base and J by 1 base, 6 bases remained unmatched. CDR1 and CDR2 (germline): DFQATT, SNEGSKA (reference sequence).

The CDR3 nucleotides read TGTGCCAGCAGCCGAGACAGGGGGCGCGTGAACTATGGCTACACCTTC. It is translated as CASSRDRGRVNYGYTF. This chain uses TRBV7-2 with TRBJ1-2; 10 bases are shared with TRBD1. Germline assignment: CDR1 SGHTA and CDR2 FQGNSA. The ends lost 5 bases at V and 2 bases at J; junction bases unmatched: 8. There are 16 residues in the CDR3. Full variable domain (missing parts from reference TRBV7-2 and TRBJ1-2): GAGVSQSPSNKVTEKGKDVELRCDPISGHTALYWYRQSLGQGLEFLIYFQGNSAPDKSGLPSDRFSAERTGGSVSTLTIQRTQQEDSAVYLCASSRDRGRVNYGYTFGSGTRLTVV.

The J gene is TRBJ2-2, the V gene TRBV14; TRBD1 matches 7 bases. Germline V gene sequence: CDR1 SGHDN, CDR2 FVKESK. This CDR3 has 16 amino acids. V trimming: 4 bases; J trimming: 0 bases; junction bases outside the gene matches: 5. The CDR3 DNA is TGTGCCAGCAGCCGGATCGGGACAGCGAACACCGGGGAGCTGTTTTTT. This codes for CASSRIGTANTGELFF.

The V gene is TRBV18, the J gene TRBJ1-3; D unresolved. The CDR3 spans 15 residues. CDR1 and CDR2 (germline): KGHSH, LQKENI. V was trimmed by 2 bases and J by 0 bases, leaving 8 bases between them. The CDR3 sequence: CASSPRQPSGNTIYF. CDR3 coding DNA: TGTGCCAGCTCACCAAGGCAGCCCTCTGGAAACACCATATATTTT.

The J gene is TRBJ1-2, the V gene TRBV7-3; tentatively, D is TRBD1 (5 bases). CDR1 is SGHTA, CDR2 FQGTGA, per germline. The CDR3 consists of 13 residues. The V gene lost 5 bases and the J gene lost 10 bases, with 17 bases spanning the gap. The CDR3 sequence: CASSTARDRDYTF. In DNA form, the CDR3 reads TGTGCCAGCAGCACCGCCAGGGACCGGGACTACACCTTC. Full variable domain (rest looked up from reference TRBV7-3 and TRBJ1-2): GAGVSQTPSNKVTEKGKYVELRCDPISGHTALYWYRQSLGQGPEFLIYFQGTGAADDSGLPNDRFFAVRPEGSVSTLKIQRTERGDSAVYLCASSTARDRDYTFGSGTRLTVV.

The table lists this clonotype with a count of one. This rearrangement joins TRBV20-1 to TRBJ1-2; 10 bases are a match to TRBD1. Germline values: CDR1 DFQATT, CDR2 SNEGSKA (reference sequence). Trimming at V came to 3 bases and at J to 7 bases, leaving 11 bases not matched to a gene. This CDR3 is 15 amino acids long. CDR3 in amino acids: CSASPGDRGFGGYTF. The CDR3 bases are TGCAGTGCTAGCCCCGGGGACAGGGGATTTGGTGGCTACACCTTC.

This chain joins TRBV20-1 and TRBJ1-1, with D possibly matching TRBD1 (6 bases). Germline V gene sequence: CDR1 DFQATT, CDR2 SNEGSKA (reference sequence). Trimming took off 5 bases at V and 5 bases at J, with 15 bases between the two ends. This CDR3 is built from 13 residues. CDR3 protein: CSAQIRGWTEAFF. The CDR3 bases are TGCAGTGCTCAGATCAGGGGTTGGACTGAAGCTTTCTTT.

The chain combines TRBV29-1 with TRBJ1-2, with TRBD1 identical over 7 bases. The CDR3 runs 11 residues. Germline CDR1 and CDR2: SQVTM and ANQGSEA. Unmatched junction bases numbered 8, after V lost 7 bases and J lost 9 bases. CDR3: CSALQGRSYTF. The CDR3, as DNA: TGCAGCGCCCTACAGGGGAGAAGCTACACCTTC.

J is TRBJ2-3 and V is TRBV20-1; no definite D call. Germline CDR1 and CDR2: DFQATT and SNEGSKA (reference sequence). This CDR3 contains 11 residues. V was shortened by 6 bases and J by 5 bases, with 9 bases between the two germline ends. In DNA form, the CDR3 reads TGCAGTGCCCTGAAGGGAGATACGCAGTATTTT. Residues: CSALKGDTQYF.

The CDR3 region is CASSPFEGGLDTEAFF. The CDR3 DNA follows: TGTGCCAGCTCACCATTCGAGGGTGGGTTGGACACTGAAGCTTTCTTT. This chain links TRBV18 with TRBJ1-1; D not certain. Between the trimmed V and J ends, which lost 2 bases and 3 bases, there was a span of 16 bases. The CDR3 is 16 residues long. Germline V gene sequence: CDR1 KGHSH, CDR2 LQKENI.

V and J are TRBV11-2 and TRBJ1-1, with TRBD1 identical over 7 bases. The germline CDR1 and CDR2 sequences are SGHAT and FQNNGV. The V segment lost 5 bases and the J segment 5 bases; nucleotides outside the gene matches: 5. The CDR3 length is 13 residues. CDR3 nucleotide sequence: TGTGCCAGCAGCAACCAGGGGGGGACTGAAGCTTTCTTT. Translating it yields CASSNQGGTEAFF.

The chain combines TRBV20-1 with TRBJ2-2, with 8 bases lining up with TRBD2. Germline loops: CDR1 DFQATT, CDR2 SNEGSKA (reference sequence). With 6 bases clipped from V and 7 bases from J, the junction kept 10 bases outside the gene matches. The CDR3 loop spans 14 amino acids. For the CDR3, the DNA is TGCAGTGCCATCTCGGCGGGGGGTATCGGGGAGCTGTTTTTT. Translating it yields CSAISAGGIGELFF.

CDR3 DNA: TGTGCCAGCAGCCAAGATCGAACAGGGTTCAATGAGCAGTTCTTC. Translation gives CASSQDRTGFNEQFF. The rearrangement joins TRBV3-1 to TRBJ2-1; the D gene is possibly TRBD1 (6 bases). The V end lost 0 bases, the J end lost 6 bases, and 12 bases lay between the germline ends. Germline CDR1 reads LGHDT; CDR2 reads YNNKEL (reference sequence). CDR3 size: 15 residues.

This chain links TRBV7-9 with TRBJ2-5; no firm D call. V lost 5 bases and J 5 bases, leaving 15 bases between the germline ends. This CDR3 region has 14 residues. The germline V gene encodes CDR1 SEHNR and CDR2 FQNEAQ (reference sequence). CDR3 in amino acids: CASSLRTNGETQYF. DNA for the CDR3: TGTGCCAGCAGCCTACGGACCAACGGGGAGACCCAGTACTTC. The entire variable domain, with the rest obtained from reference TRBV7-9 and TRBJ2-5, is as follows: DTGVSQNPRHKITKRGQNVTFRCDPISEHNRLYWYRQTLGQGPEFLTYFQNEAQLEKSRLLSDRFSAERPKGSFSTLEIQRTEQGDSAMYLCASSLRTNGETQYFGPGTRLLVL.

The V and J genes are TRBV29-1 and TRBJ2-1; weak D call: TRBD1 (6 bases). V was shortened by 3 bases and J by 6 bases, with 15 bases between the two germline ends. The CDR3 is made up of 14 amino acids. Germline V gives CDR1 SQVTM, CDR2 ANQGSEA. In nucleotides, the CDR3 is TGCAGCGTTGATGTGGGGGCCAATCTCAATGAGCAGTTCTTC. Translating gives CSVDVGANLNEQFF.

The CDR3 DNA reads TGTGCCAGCAGTGAAGTCAGGTCGGGGAGGACGCAGTATTTT. Residues: CASSEVRSGRTQYF. V is TRBV25-1 and J is TRBJ2-3; D might be TRBD2 (6 bases). Germline-derived CDR1 and CDR2 are MGHDK and SYGVNS. V shed 2 bases and J shed 9 bases, with 15 bases lying between them. The CDR3 sequence is 14 residues long.

The gene calls are TRBV7-9 and TRBJ2-1; the D is unclear. The CDR3 is made up of 13 amino acids. The ends were cut back, 5 bases at V and 6 bases at J, with 11 bases in the middle. CDR1 and CDR2 from the germline V gene are SEHNR and FQNEAQ (reference sequence). The CDR3 reads CASSPTASNEQFF. CDR3 coding DNA: TGTGCCAGCAGCCCAACCGCTAGCAATGAGCAGTTCTTC.

The J gene is TRBJ1-1, the V gene TRBV3-1; D is unresolved. V was shortened by 0 bases and J by 2 bases, with 10 bases between the two germline ends. Germline lookup yields CDR1 LGHDT and CDR2 YNNKEL (reference sequence). The CDR3 length is 15 residues. The CDR3 DNA follows: TGTGCCAGCAGCCAAGATTACGGATCAAACACTGAAGCTTTCTTT. The encoded protein is CASSQDYGSNTEAFF.

This chain links TRBV15 with TRBJ2-3; D is undetermined. V lost 4 bases and J lost 3, with 8 bases in between. The CDR3 totals 13 residues. Looked up from germline, CDR1 is LNHNV and CDR2 is YYDKDF (reference sequence). The CDR3 DNA follows: TGTGCCACCAGCATAGGGCTGACAGATACGCAGTATTTT. Amino acid sequence: CATSIGLTDTQYF.

The chain uses TRBV20-1 and TRBJ1-1, with 8 bases fitting TRBD1. Germline V gives CDR1 DFQATT, CDR2 SNEGSKA (reference sequence). V trimming: 0 bases; J trimming: 1 base; junction bases outside the gene matches: 7. CDR3 size: 16 residues. In nucleotides, the CDR3 is TGCAGTGCTAGAGAAAACAGGGGGTTCCAGAACACTGAAGCTTTCTTT. This sequence encodes CSARENRGFQNTEAFF.

This chain uses TRBV2 with TRBJ1-5; D is uncertain. Trimming removed 6 bases from V and 0 bases from J, with 6 bases in between. CDR1 and CDR2 from the germline V gene are SNHLY and FYNNEI. The CDR3 totals 13 residues. CDR3 bases: TGTGCCAGCAGCGCCTATAGCAATCAGCCCCAGCATTTT. It encodes CASSAYSNQPQHF.

The V call is TRBV20-1, the J call TRBJ2-1; no firm D call. V gave up 1 base and J gave up 6 bases, with 13 bases separating them. The CDR3 is made up of 14 amino acids. Germline V lookup: CDR1 DFQATT, CDR2 SNEGSKA (reference sequence). The CDR3 bases are TGCAGTGCTAGAGCCTACCATACTCCCAATGAGCAGTTCTTC. Residues: CSARAYHTPNEQFF.

This rearrangement joins TRBV12-3 or TRBV12-4 to TRBJ1-6, with D possibly TRBD1 on 5 matching bases. The CDR3 spans 15 residues. Trimming pared 2 bases from V and 9 bases from J, leaving 14 bases between. The chain's CDR3 is CASSLNPTVGSPLHF. The CDR3 DNA follows: TGTGCCAGCAGTTTAAACCCGACAGTAGGTTCACCCCTCCACTTT.

The rearrangement joins TRBV4-2 to TRBJ2-3; D call uncertain. Trimming took 1 base from V and 3 from J, leaving 11 bases between them. Germline lookup yields CDR1 LGHNA and CDR2 YNFKEQ. CDR3 length equals 15 residues. The CDR3 spells CASSQVSTKTDTQYF. CDR3 bases: TGTGCCAGCAGCCAAGTATCGACGAAGACAGATACGCAGTATTTT.

This clonotype was recorded once. The chain links TRBV24-1 to TRBJ1-5; D is ambiguous. The CDR3 is made up of 14 amino acids. The V gene lost 10 bases and the J gene lost 1 base, with 13 bases spanning the gap. Germline lookup yields CDR1 KGHDR and CDR2 SFDVKD. The chain's CDR3 is CATTQIASNQPQHF. CDR3 nucleotides: TGTGCCACTACGCAAATTGCGAGCAATCAGCCCCAGCATTTT.

DNA of the CDR3: TGTGCCAGCAGCCAATACACGACTGAAGTTAATGAAAAACTGTTTTTT. It yields the protein CASSQYTTEVNEKLFF. This chain joins TRBV3-1 and TRBJ1-4; D gene uncertain. CDR3 length: 16 residues. Germline loops: CDR1 LGHDT, CDR2 YNNKEL (reference sequence). Trimming removed 2 bases from V and 4 bases from J, with 14 bases in between. The full variable domain, its missing parts supplied by reference TRBV3-1 and TRBJ1-4, is DTAVSQTPKYLVTQMGNDKSIKCEQNLGHDTMYWYKQDSKKFLKIMFSYNNKELIINETVPNRFSPKSPDKAHLNLHINSLELGDSAVYFCASSQYTTEVNEKLFFGSGTQLSVL.

The V call is TRBV20-1, the J call TRBJ2-7; D possibly corresponds to TRBD1 (5 bases). This CDR3 has 11 residues. Trimming pared 6 bases from V and 4 bases from J, leaving 10 bases between. In germline, CDR1 is DFQATT, CDR2 SNEGSKA (reference sequence). The CDR3 DNA follows: TGCAGTGCGCGTAGGGGTTACGAGCAGTACTTC. This sequence encodes CSARRGYEQYF.